This T cell receptor beta chain is drawn from a study of T cell clonality in common variable immunodeficiency. General study points: What drives increased CVID clonality needs T cell subpopulation sequencing. Compared with healthy controls, CVID subjects showed increased TCRbeta clonality, mostly in about a third.

The V gene's germline CDR1 is LNHDA and CDR2 SQIVND (reference sequence). The CDR3 totals 15 residues. Unmatched junction bases numbered 4, after V lost 5 bases and J lost 1 base. This clone appeared many times. Its antigen is still unknown. The read terminates 3 residues before the CDR3 end, so the remaining end is supplied by the germline J gene. This table comes from immunoSEQ multiplex PCR, and its TCRdb copy is limited to in-frame clones, with some not included. The sample presents tens of thousands of clones, none singletons. The TCR comes from a person aged 18 to 75 in good health. This chain joins TRBV19 and TRBJ2-5, with 10 bases aligning to TRBD2. The sequencing input was peripheral blood mononuclear cells. Incomplete CDR3 DNA: TGTGCCAGTAGTGTACTAGCGGGGCGCCAAGAGACC. This translates into CASSVLAGRQET. The entire CDR3 protein is CASSVLAGRQETQYF.